These 28 T cell receptor beta chains originate from one sample sequenced in a study of T cell repertoires in cytomegalovirus infection. TCRdb passed the reads through MiXCR, listing each CDR3 protein once. Of nearly 650,000 distinct CDR3 sequences detected, approximately 24% appear once; the ten largest clones hold 8%. Sequences were obtained from CD8+ T cells from PBMCs. These receptors were obtained from a human donor in good health (CMV status not recorded). Some clones in this sample may be carry-over from other donors' samples.

The rearrangement links TRBV7-9 to TRBJ2-1; no reliable D call. The CDR3 length is 15 residues. Trimming left V 3 bases short and J 3 bases short, with 12 bases between. CDR1 and CDR2 from the germline V gene are SEHNR and FQNEAQ (reference sequence). DNA for the CDR3: TGTGCCAGCAGCTTCCCCCTGAGTGTCTACAATGAGCAGTTCTTC. Its translation: CASSFPLSVYNEQFF.

V gene TRBV6-5 combines with J gene TRBJ1-2, with a weak D call TRBD1 (5 bases). In germline, CDR1 is MNHEY, CDR2 SVGAGI. V lost 0 bases to trimming and J lost 5 bases, with 10 bases between them. The CDR3 covers 14 residues. Here the CDR3 DNA reads TGTGCCAGCAGTTACTCAGGGGACCATTATGGCTACACCTTC. Translated, it gives CASSYSGDHYGYTF.

Concerning this clonotype: At one of its ends the junction is not consistent with the germline gene, which may arise from a read error. The V call is TRBV7-4, the J call TRBJ2-1, with D possibly called TRBD1 or TRBD2 (5 bases each). This CDR3 contains 16 residues. Germline V gene sequence: CDR1 SGHVT, CDR2 SQSDAQ. CDR3: CTSSPPGQGKDNEQFF. The CDR3 region has the DNA TGTACCAGCAGCCCTCCGGGGCAGGGAAAGGACAATGAGCAGTTCTTC.

This clonotype was seen ten or more times. J is TRBJ1-1 and V is TRBV6-1; D is ambiguous. From germline, CDR1 is MNHNS and CDR2 SASEGT. V gave up 7 bases and J gave up 7 bases, with 10 bases separating them. The CDR3 has 11 residues. As DNA, the CDR3 is TGTGCCAGCATCCGTGGGAGTGAAGCTTTCTTT. Translated: CASIRGSEAFF.

The sample holds a few counts of this clonotype. In DNA, the CDR3 is TGTGCCAGCAGTTTAGTGGCGGGGATCCCCTACAATGAGCAGTTCTTC. This sequence encodes CASSLVAGIPYNEQFF. The gene calls are TRBV12-3 or TRBV12-4 and TRBJ2-1; tentatively, D is TRBD2 (6 bases). The CDR3 is made up of 16 amino acids. V was shortened by 1 base and J by 2 bases, with 12 bases between the two germline ends.

With respect to this clonotype: It may be a read error: a sequence one base away is much more abundant. The chain joins TRBV7-8 to TRBJ2-3; D gene uncertain. The CDR3 has 14 amino acids. Trimming took off 2 bases at V and 1 base at J, with 7 bases between the two ends. Germline V lookup: CDR1 SGHVS, CDR2 FQNEAQ. DNA of the CDR3: TGTGCCAGCAGCTTATTTAGTCGCACAGATACGCAGTATTTT. It encodes CASSLFSRTDTQYF.

On this clonotype: This sequence may be a read error, since a much larger clone differs from it by one base. This sequence joins TRBV11-3 and TRBJ2-5; TRBD1 is a possible D gene (6 bases). The CDR3 extends over 16 amino acids. Germline loops: CDR1 SGHNT, CDR2 YENEEA. V was pared by 4 bases and J by 2 bases, with 17 bases between. CDR3 nucleotide sequence: TGTGCCAGCAGCTCCAGGGACCAGACAGGTCAAGAGACCCAGTACTTC. Translating it yields CASSSRDQTGQETQYF. Complete variable domain (other parts from reference TRBV11-3 and TRBJ2-5): EAGVVQSPRYKIIEKKQPVAFWCNPISGHNTLYWYLQNLGQGPELLIRYENEEAVDDSQLPKDRFSAERLKGVDSTLKIQPAELGDSAVYLCASSSRDQTGQETQYFGPGTRLLVL.

The chain combines TRBV28 with TRBJ2-7; TRBD2 aligns across 7 bases. The germline V gene encodes CDR1 MDHEN and CDR2 SYDVKM. CDR3 length: 15 residues. The CDR3 DNA reads as TGTGCCAGCAGTTCCCGGGACTATACCTCCTACGGGCAGTACGTC. It specifies CASSSRDYTSYGQYV.

This clonotype was picked up a small number of times. The rearrangement uses TRBV19 and TRBJ2-3; D gene unclear. The CDR3 extends over 16 amino acids. CDR1 is LNHDA and CDR2 is SQIVND in the germline V gene (reference sequence). Trimming shortened V by 7 bases and J by 0 bases, and 17 bases separated the two germline ends. CDR3 nucleotides: TGTGCCAGTATGGCCCTAGAAGGATCTAGCACAGATACGCAGTATTTT. As protein: CASMALEGSSTDTQYF.

Only one count was recorded for this clonotype. The V call is TRBV2, the J call TRBJ2-7, with D possibly matching TRBD1 (6 bases). Germline V lookup: CDR1 SNHLY, CDR2 FYNNEI. Between the trimmed V and J ends, which lost 6 bases and 9 bases, there was a span of 12 bases. This CDR3 spans 11 amino acids. The CDR3 loop is CASRGGQRQYV. CDR3 coding DNA: TGTGCCAGCAGGGGCGGACAGCGGCAGTACGTC.

The sample holds many counts of this clonotype. The chain combines TRBV28 with TRBJ2-5; TRBD2 agrees at 7 bases. Germline V gene lookup returns CDR1 MDHEN and CDR2 SYDVKM. With 5 bases clipped from V and 2 bases from J, the junction kept 11 bases outside the gene matches. The CDR3 runs 16 residues. The CDR3 DNA reads TGTGCCAGCAGTCCGAGTAGGCGGGGGTATCAAGAGACCCAGTACTTC. This gives the protein CASSPSRRGYQETQYF.

V usage is TRBV7-6 and J usage is TRBJ2-7; D is undetermined. This CDR3 comprises 18 residues. The V and J ends lost 5 bases and 7 bases respectively, with 30 bases between them. CDR1 is SGHVS, CDR2 FNYEAQ, per germline. CDR3 bases: TGTGCCAGCAGCCCAACTACACTCCACGGGTCACCGAGGTGGGAGCAGTACTTC. Residues: CASSPTTLHGSPRWEQYF.

This clonotype was observed many times. The chain couples TRBV7-9 to TRBJ2-2; D perhaps matches TRBD2 (6 bases). Germline assignment: CDR1 SEHNR and CDR2 FQNEAQ (reference sequence). Trimming shortened V by 11 bases and J by 9 bases, and 25 bases separated the two germline ends. CDR3 size: 15 residues. The CDR3 sequence: CALVLGGVRTRELFF. In DNA, the CDR3 is TGTGCCTTGGTACTGGGGGGTGTTCGAACCCGGGAGCTGTTTTTT.

The chain carries TRBV15 and TRBJ1-5; D call uncertain. This CDR3 is built from 14 residues. Germline loops: CDR1 LNHNV, CDR2 YYDKDF (reference sequence). V was trimmed by 0 bases and J by 4 bases, leaving 7 bases between them. CDR3 bases: TGTGCCACCAGCAGAGATGCTGGGAATCAGCCCCAGCATTTT. Amino acids: CATSRDAGNQPQHF.

This chain connects TRBV5-1 to TRBJ1-1; weak D call: TRBD1 (5 bases). The germline gives CDR1 SGHRS, CDR2 YFSETQ. This CDR3 contains 15 residues. V lost 0 bases and J 3 bases, leaving 12 bases between the germline ends. The CDR3 nucleotides read TGCGCCAGCAGCTTGGATCCGGGGCTATACACTGAAGCTTTCTTT. Protein product: CASSLDPGLYTEAFF.

CDR3 DNA sequence: TGTGTCTCGGCCGTCTACAATGAGCAGTTCTTC. Its protein is CVSAVYNEQFF. The V gene is TRBV28, the J gene TRBJ2-1; D ambiguous. The germline V gene encodes CDR1 MDHEN and CDR2 SYDVKM. The CDR3 has 11 amino acids.

This clonotype is a singleton in its sample. This chain uses TRBV4-2 with TRBJ2-1; D not certain. The length of the CDR3 is 16 residues. V gave up 5 bases and J gave up 8 bases, with 22 bases separating them. In germline, CDR1 is LGHNA, CDR2 YNFKEQ. The CDR3 nucleotides read TGTGCCAGCAGCGCACCGGTCAGCTCCTACAGCGATGAGCAGTTCTTC. This codes for CASSAPVSSYSDEQFF.

This clonotype was counted at least ten times. The V gene is TRBV28, the J gene TRBJ1-5; the D is unclear. The CDR3 has 13 residues. V shed 2 bases and J shed 7 bases, with 9 bases lying between them. Germline V gives CDR1 MDHEN, CDR2 SYDVKM. CDR3 amino acids: CASSLPLGQPQHF. The DNA of the CDR3 is TGTGCCAGCAGTTTACCTCTGGGCCAGCCCCAGCATTTT.

Ten or more counts support this clonotype. The chain couples TRBV6-6 to TRBJ2-7, with a tentative D call TRBD1 (5 bases). V was trimmed by 6 bases and J by 3 bases, leaving 27 bases between them. Germline CDR1 and CDR2: MNHNY and SVGAGI (reference sequence). The CDR3 length is 18 residues. The CDR3 loop reads CASSLGALPSGPVYEQYV. The CDR3 DNA follows: TGTGCCAGCAGCCTTGGGGCCCTCCCTAGTGGCCCCGTCTACGAGCAGTACGTC.

The V and J genes are TRBV4-3 and TRBJ1-2; D gene unclear. Germline V lookup: CDR1 LGHNA, CDR2 YSLEER. The CDR3 has 16 residues. Trimming pared 4 bases from V and 4 bases from J, leaving 19 bases between. The chain's CDR3 is CASSPRVGEPSYGYTF. In nucleotides, the CDR3 is TGCGCCAGCAGCCCTCGGGTCGGCGAACCCTCCTATGGCTACACCTTC.

This clonotype has a handful of counts. V and J are TRBV15 and TRBJ2-3; D may be TRBD2 (5 bases). CDR1 LNHNV and CDR2 YYDKDF come from the germline V gene (reference sequence). The CDR3 has 17 amino acids. Trimming shortened V by 0 bases and J by 1 base, and 14 bases separated the two germline ends. The CDR3 nucleotides read TGTGCCACCAGCAGAGATCGATGGGAGACTGGCACAGATACGCAGTATTTT. Translation: CATSRDRWETGTDTQYF.

The J gene is TRBJ1-2, the V gene TRBV6-5; 7 bases fit TRBD1. V lost 5 bases to trimming and J lost 5 bases; unmatched junction nucleotides: 8. Germline CDR1 is MNHEY and CDR2 is SVGAGI. The CDR3 contains 14 residues. CDR3 DNA sequence: TGTGCCAGCAGTCCTGGGACAGACCTTTATGGCTACACCTTC. Residues: CASSPGTDLYGYTF.

This clonotype occurred many times. This chain joins TRBV9 and TRBJ2-4, with TRBD2 matching 7 bases. Germline CDR1 SGDLS, CDR2 YYNGEE. V shed 0 bases, J shed 3 bases, and the junction held 3 bases outside the gene matches. CDR3 length: 15 amino acids. In DNA, the CDR3 is TGTGCCAGCAGCGTAGATGGGAGGGACAAAAACATTCAGTACTTC. Its translation is CASSVDGRDKNIQYF.

This clonotype has a count of ten or more. The V gene is TRBV6-1, the J gene TRBJ1-1; no firm D call. The CDR3 extends over 14 amino acids. V was cut by 2 bases and J by 0 bases, with 7 bases left in between. CDR1 MNHNS and CDR2 SASEGT come from the germline V gene. The CDR3 region is CASSEQVMNTEAFF. As DNA, the CDR3 is TGTGCCAGCAGTGAACAGGTTATGAACACTGAAGCTTTCTTT.

The CDR3 DNA reads as TGCAGCGTTGAAGATCTTTCGCCGGACAGGGGGCTTGGGGAGACCCAGTACTTC. Its translation is CSVEDLSPDRGLGETQYF. The chain carries TRBV29-1 and TRBJ2-5; 11 bases are a match to TRBD1. The junction had 14 bases not matched to a gene; V was cut back by 0 bases and J by 5 bases. Germline loops: CDR1 SQVTM, CDR2 ANQGSEA. The CDR3 is made up of 18 amino acids. Complete variable domain (other parts from reference TRBV29-1 and TRBJ2-5): SAVISQKPSRDICQRGTSLTIQCQVDSQVTMMFWYRQQPGQSLTLIATANQGSEATYESGFVIDKFPISRPNLTFSTLTVSNMSPEDSSIYLCSVEDLSPDRGLGETQYFGPGTRLLVL.

There are many counts of this clonotype. The chain combines TRBV7-9 with TRBJ2-1, with D unclear. This CDR3 is built from 14 residues. V lost 7 bases and J 8 bases, leaving 18 bases between the germline ends. From germline, CDR1 is SEHNR and CDR2 FQNEAQ (reference sequence). The CDR3 loop reads CASIPGVSPHEQFF. The DNA for the CDR3 is TGTGCCAGCATACCTGGGGTCAGTCCACATGAGCAGTTCTTC. Full variable domain (outside the CDR3, taken from reference TRBV7-9 and TRBJ2-1): DTGVSQNPRHKITKRGQNVTFRCDPISEHNRLYWYRQTLGQGPEFLTYFQNEAQLEKSRLLSDRFSAERPKGSFSTLEIQRTEQGDSAMYLCASIPGVSPHEQFFGPGTRLTVL.

Comment on this clonotype: Given a much more abundant clone one base away, this may be a read error. V is TRBV7-8 and J is TRBJ1-1; D is unresolved. The CDR3 is made up of 13 amino acids. Per the germline V gene, CDR1 is SGHVS and CDR2 is FQNEAQ. The CDR3 bases are TGTGTCAGCAGCTTTCAGAAGAACACTGAAGCTTTCTTT. The encoded protein is CVSSFQKNTEAFF.

This clonotype was recorded a few times. The chain has TRBV7-9 and TRBJ2-3, with 9 bases that match TRBD1. Germline CDR1 SEHNR, CDR2 FQNEAQ (reference sequence). The CDR3 covers 16 residues. J was trimmed by 2 bases and V by 5 bases; bases with no gene match: 8. The CDR3 protein is CASSSRDRADTDTQYF. As DNA, the CDR3 is TGTGCCAGCAGCAGCCGGGACAGGGCCGACACAGATACGCAGTATTTT.